The T cell receptor beta chain under discussion was sequenced for a study of cytomegalovirus exposure and HLA in healthy donors. Study overall: Clustering assigned about 80% of the 350 to 400 genotyped donors to the Caucasian-associated ancestry cluster.

Germline V gene sequence: CDR1 SGHTA, CDR2 FQGNSA. V lost 5 bases and J 0 bases, leaving 8 bases between the germline ends. CDR3 size: 14 residues. The PCR made use of 60 Vbeta and 13 Jbeta primers. Only in-frame clones appear in the TCRdb table, and some are missing; sequencing was by immunoSEQ multiplex PCR. The sample has 49,000 or so clones. This chain links TRBV7-2 with TRBJ2-1; D gene unclear. The TCR sequence derives from a man aged 35-49 years in good health and CMV-seropositive. Sequenced input: PBMCs. Here the CDR3 DNA reads TGTGCCAGCAGCCCCTGGAGCTCCTACAATGAGCAGTTCTTC. This codes for CASSPWSSYNEQFF.